This TCR beta chain comes out of a study of spatial heterogeneity in lung cancer. Study-level information: More beta-chain than alpha-chain sequences were consistently detected.

Time point meaning: sample taken at primary tumor resection. Whole RNA obtained from tumor, nontumor lung or frozen PBMC underwent sequencing without sorting. This clonotype was detected a few times. A single record per CDR3 protein comes from TCRdb applying MiXCR to the 5' RACE reads. The sample includes about 78,000 distinct CDR3 sequences, roughly 8% of them seen just once. V dropped 8 bases and J dropped 3; count of bases not matched to a gene: 7. The germline CDR1 and CDR2 sequences are SEHNR and FQNEAQ (reference sequence). This CDR3 is 14 amino acids long. The starting material was PBMCs, obtained at surgery. The sequence was collected from a male donor with early-stage non-small cell lung cancer. The chain is built from TRBV7-9 and TRBJ2-1; 7 positions match TRBD1. DNA of the CDR3: TGTGCCAGCGTAATATCAGGGGGCTACAATGAGCAGTTCTTC. Translated, it gives CASVISGGYNEQFF.